These T cell receptor beta chains were read from a single sample in a study of control samples from healthy donors and cancer patients. Only in-frame clones appear in the TCRdb table, and some are missing; sequencing was by immunoSEQ multiplex PCR. This sample yields about 140,000 clones, of which under 95% are seen a single time; 7.1% belongs to the top ten. The sequenced material came from blood. The receptors were gathered from a man between 18 and 29 years old in good health. Both conserved end residues are trimmed from each CDR3. Fields, in order: J gene, clone size, V gene, CDR3 protein. Part of the rows lack a size; the others show once, few, many or a class for expanded clones.

TRBJ2-3 | . | TRBV5-6 | ASEGGLADTQY
TRBJ1-4 | . | TRBV6-5 | ASSYGGTTNEKLF
TRBJ1-2 | . | TRBV7-9 | ASSLKGFVPYT
TRBJ1-6 | once | TRBV15 | ATSRVFSGAPLH
TRBJ2-7 | . | TRBV6-5 | ASMGTISYEQY
TRBJ2-3 | . | TRBV12-3/TRBV12-4 | GATDTQY
TRBJ1-3 | few | TRBV30 | AWSFSGGHGIY
TRBJ2-7 | . | TRBV15 | ATSSLGQGAHEQY
TRBJ1-5 | few | TRBV6-2/TRBV6-3 | ASSYRSNQPQH
TRBJ1-1 | . | TRBV3-1/TRBV3-2 | ASSQEMGSVNTEAF
TRBJ2-3 | . | TRBV6-5 | ASTFGDGTDTQY
TRBJ1-1 | . | TRBV7-9 | ASSLAVGTEAF
TRBJ1-1 | . | TRBV2 | ASSEEAEGDTEAF
TRBJ1-5 | . | TRBV6-5 | ASSWQEGLPQH
TRBJ2-2 | . | TRBV29-1 | SALGGYTGELF
TRBJ2-7 | . | TRBV19 | ASSIDLLMGTGNYEQY
TRBJ2-3 | . | TRBV5-5 | ASSLGQSIGDTQY
TRBJ1-5 | . | TRBV27 | ASSSQVSGNQPQH
TRBJ2-5 | . | TRBV6-5 | ASSLVASGPSKTQY
TRBJ1-1 | . | TRBV2 | ASRLQGANTEAF
TRBJ1-2 | once | TRBV11-1 | ASSFSVGAGVYGYT
TRBJ1-6 | . | TRBV2 | ASSEMQGQMHSPLH
TRBJ1-5 | . | TRBV10-3 | AISESHGQGGDQPQH
TRBJ2-7 | . | TRBV11-2 | ASRQLAGGVPGEQY
TRBJ2-3 | . | TRBV10-3 | AISESADTQY